Listed below are T cell receptor beta chains from one sample, sequenced in a study of T cells after yellow fever vaccination. TCRdb recomputed calls from the 5' RACE reads with MiXCR, one row per CDR3 protein. Here the sample spans about 210,000 distinct CDR3 sequences, approximately 3% being singletons. The sample consisted of CD4+ T cells sorted from PBMCs, taken 10 days after the yellow fever booster vaccination. These receptors were obtained from a man aged 18 to 30 who received the YFV17D yellow fever vaccine. CDR3s leave out the opening cysteine and the closing phenylalanine or tryptophan.

v_call: TRBV5-1
cdr3_length: 13
cdr3_aa: AFSLDRAHNSPLH

v_call: TRBV20-1
cdr3_length: 15
cdr3_aa: SADSSGGVGRTDTQY

v_call: TRBV6-2/TRBV6-3
cdr3_length: 14
cdr3_aa: ASNGGGAISYNEQF

v_call: TRBV7-2
cdr3_length: 10
cdr3_aa: ASSLAPGKLF

v_call: TRBV12-3/TRBV12-4
cdr3_length: 13
cdr3_aa: ASTPRTGNQETQY

v_call: TRBV7-9
cdr3_length: 16
cdr3_aa: ASSTRTGHLPGANVLT

v_call: TRBV7-2
cdr3_length: 13
cdr3_aa: ASSSVGRGADTQY

v_call: TRBV18
cdr3_length: 12
cdr3_aa: ASSPQRYTDTQY

v_call: TRBV12-3/TRBV12-4
cdr3_length: 12
cdr3_aa: ASSPMGQGYGYT

v_call: TRBV2
cdr3_length: 14
cdr3_aa: ASRTGSTLWNSPLH

v_call: TRBV3-1
cdr3_length: 10
cdr3_aa: ASSPAGAGYT

v_call: TRBV10-3
cdr3_length: 13
cdr3_aa: AITVLGGGNQPQH

v_call: TRBV7-2
cdr3_length: 11
cdr3_aa: ASTPRGGDTQY

v_call: TRBV7-2
cdr3_length: 10
cdr3_aa: ASTGTFYGYT

v_call: TRBV7-2
cdr3_length: 13
cdr3_aa: ASSFGGATGTEAF

v_call: TRBV5-3
cdr3_length: 11
cdr3_aa: ARSLRTGFTQY

v_call: TRBV7-2
cdr3_length: 12
cdr3_aa: ASSLTMSTDTQY

v_call: TRBV4-1
cdr3_length: 16
cdr3_aa: ASSQALTARRKGSPLH

v_call: TRBV12-3/TRBV12-4
cdr3_length: 13
cdr3_aa: ASRTQTGSGNTIY

v_call: TRBV20-1
cdr3_length: 12
cdr3_aa: SARDYQGDQPQH

v_call: TRBV20-1
cdr3_length: 11
cdr3_aa: SARTETKEKLF

v_call: TRBV19
cdr3_length: 12
cdr3_aa: ASSPGQGATEAF

v_call: TRBV5-1
cdr3_length: 14
cdr3_aa: ASSLAGTTNTGELF

v_call: TRBV24-1
cdr3_length: 11
cdr3_aa: ATSDFGGDTQY

v_call: TRBV5-1
cdr3_length: 12
cdr3_aa: ASSHRDGSYEQY